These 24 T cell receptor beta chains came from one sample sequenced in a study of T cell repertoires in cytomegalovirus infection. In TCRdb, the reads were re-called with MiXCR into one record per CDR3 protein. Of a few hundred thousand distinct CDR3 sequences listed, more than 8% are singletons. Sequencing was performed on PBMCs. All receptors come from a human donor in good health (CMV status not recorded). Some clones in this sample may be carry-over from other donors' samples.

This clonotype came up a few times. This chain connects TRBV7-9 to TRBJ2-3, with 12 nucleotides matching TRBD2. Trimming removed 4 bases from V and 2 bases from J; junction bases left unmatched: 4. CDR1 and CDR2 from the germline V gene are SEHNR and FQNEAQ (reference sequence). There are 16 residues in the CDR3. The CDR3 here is CASSSGLAGNTDTQYF. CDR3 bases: TGTGCCAGCAGCTCCGGACTAGCGGGGAACACAGATACGCAGTATTTT.

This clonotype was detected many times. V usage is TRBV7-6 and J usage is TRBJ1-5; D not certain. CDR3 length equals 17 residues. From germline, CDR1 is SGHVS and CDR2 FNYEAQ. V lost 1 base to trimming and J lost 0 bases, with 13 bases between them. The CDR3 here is CASSLGTAKYSNQPQHF. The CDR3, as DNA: TGTGCCAGCAGCTTAGGCACGGCCAAATATAGCAATCAGCCCCAGCATTTT.

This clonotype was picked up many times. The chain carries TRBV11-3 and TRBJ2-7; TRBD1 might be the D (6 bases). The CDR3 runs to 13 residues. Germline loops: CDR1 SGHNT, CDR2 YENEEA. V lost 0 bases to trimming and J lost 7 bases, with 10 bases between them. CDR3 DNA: TGTGCCAGCAGCTTAGAGGGGGCTGTAGAGCAGTACTTC. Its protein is CASSLEGAVEQYF.

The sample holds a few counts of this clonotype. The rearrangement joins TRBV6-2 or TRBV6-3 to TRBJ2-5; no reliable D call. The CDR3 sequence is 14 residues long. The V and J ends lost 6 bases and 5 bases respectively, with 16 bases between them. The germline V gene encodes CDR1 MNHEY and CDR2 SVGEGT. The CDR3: CASRKDGHLETQYF. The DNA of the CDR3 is TGTGCCAGCAGAAAAGATGGGCATCTGGAGACCCAGTACTTC.

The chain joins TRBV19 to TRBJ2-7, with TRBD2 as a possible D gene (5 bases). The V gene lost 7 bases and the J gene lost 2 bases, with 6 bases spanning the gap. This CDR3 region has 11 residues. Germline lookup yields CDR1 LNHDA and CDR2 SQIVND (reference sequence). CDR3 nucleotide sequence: TGTGCCAGTATGAGGGCCTACGAGCAGTACTTC. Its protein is CASMRAYEQYF. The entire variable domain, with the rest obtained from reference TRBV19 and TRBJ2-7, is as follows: DGGITQSPKYLFRKEGQNVTLSCEQNLNHDAMYWYRQDPGQGLRLIYYSQIVNDFQKGDIAEGYSVSREKKESFPLTVTSAQKNPTAFYLCASMRAYEQYFGPGTRLTVT.

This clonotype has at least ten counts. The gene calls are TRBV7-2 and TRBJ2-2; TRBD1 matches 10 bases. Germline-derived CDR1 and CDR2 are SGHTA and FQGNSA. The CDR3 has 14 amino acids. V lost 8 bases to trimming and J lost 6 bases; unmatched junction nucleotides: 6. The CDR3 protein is CASFGTGVPGELFF. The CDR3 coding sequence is TGTGCCAGCTTTGGGACAGGGGTTCCCGGGGAGCTGTTTTTT.

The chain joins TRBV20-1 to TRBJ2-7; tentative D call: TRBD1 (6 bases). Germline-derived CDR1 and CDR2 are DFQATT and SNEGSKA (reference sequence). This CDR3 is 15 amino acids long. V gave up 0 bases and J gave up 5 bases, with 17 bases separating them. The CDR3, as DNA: TGCAGTGCTAGAGATAGGGCAGGGGCTAACCACGAGCAGTACTTC. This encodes CSARDRAGANHEQYF.

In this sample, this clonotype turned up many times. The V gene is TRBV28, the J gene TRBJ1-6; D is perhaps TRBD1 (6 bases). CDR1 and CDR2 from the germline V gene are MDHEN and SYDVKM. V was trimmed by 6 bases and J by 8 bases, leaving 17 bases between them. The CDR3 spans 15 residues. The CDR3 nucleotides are TGTGCCAGCAGCCCGATGGGGGGGGCCCATTCACCCCTCCACTTT. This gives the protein CASSPMGGAHSPLHF. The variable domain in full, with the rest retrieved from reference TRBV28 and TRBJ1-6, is DVKVTQSSRYLVKRTGEKVFLECVQDMDHENMFWYRQDPGLGLRLIYFSYDVKMKEKGDIPEGYSVSREKKERFSLILESASTNQTSMYLCASSPMGGAHSPLHFGNGTRLTVT.

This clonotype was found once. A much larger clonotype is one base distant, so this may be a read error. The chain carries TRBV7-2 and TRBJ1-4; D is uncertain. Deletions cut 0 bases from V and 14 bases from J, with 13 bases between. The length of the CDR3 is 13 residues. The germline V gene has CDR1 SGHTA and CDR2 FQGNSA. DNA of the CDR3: TGTGCCAGCAGCTTAGCGATTCGGAACCTGCTGTTTTTT. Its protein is CASSLAIRNLLFF.

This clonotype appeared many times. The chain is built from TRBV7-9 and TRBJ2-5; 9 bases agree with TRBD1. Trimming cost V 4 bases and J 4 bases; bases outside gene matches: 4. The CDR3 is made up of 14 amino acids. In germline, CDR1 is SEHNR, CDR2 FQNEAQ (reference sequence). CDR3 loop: CASSYRGPGETQYF. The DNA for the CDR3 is TGTGCCAGCAGCTACAGGGGGCCAGGAGAGACCCAGTACTTC.

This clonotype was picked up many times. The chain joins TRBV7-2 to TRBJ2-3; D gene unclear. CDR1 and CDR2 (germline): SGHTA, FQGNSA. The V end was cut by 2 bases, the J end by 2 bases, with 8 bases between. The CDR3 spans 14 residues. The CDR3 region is CASSLTVITDTQYF. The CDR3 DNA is TGTGCCAGCAGCTTAACGGTTATCACAGATACGCAGTATTTT.

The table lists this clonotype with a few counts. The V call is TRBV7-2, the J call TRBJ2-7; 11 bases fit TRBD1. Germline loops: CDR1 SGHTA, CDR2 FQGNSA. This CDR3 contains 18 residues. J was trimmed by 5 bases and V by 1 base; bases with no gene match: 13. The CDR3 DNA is TGTGCCAGCAGCTTAGGGCCGAGGGGGGGACAGGGGGGGGACGAGCAGTACTTC. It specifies CASSLGPRGGQGGDEQYF.

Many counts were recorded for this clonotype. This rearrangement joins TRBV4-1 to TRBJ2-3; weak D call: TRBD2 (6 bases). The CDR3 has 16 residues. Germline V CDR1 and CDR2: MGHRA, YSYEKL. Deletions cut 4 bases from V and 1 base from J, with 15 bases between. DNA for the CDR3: TGCGCCAGCAGCCGACAAATGGGGGGAGGCACAGATACGCAGTATTTT. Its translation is CASSRQMGGGTDTQYF.

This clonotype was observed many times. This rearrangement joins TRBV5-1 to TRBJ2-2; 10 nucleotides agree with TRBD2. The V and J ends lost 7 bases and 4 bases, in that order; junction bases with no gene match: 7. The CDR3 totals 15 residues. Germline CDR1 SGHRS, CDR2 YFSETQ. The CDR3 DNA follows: TGCGCCAGCGCTAGCGGGGGACCCTTCACCGGGGAGCTGTTTTTT. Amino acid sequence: CASASGGPFTGELFF.

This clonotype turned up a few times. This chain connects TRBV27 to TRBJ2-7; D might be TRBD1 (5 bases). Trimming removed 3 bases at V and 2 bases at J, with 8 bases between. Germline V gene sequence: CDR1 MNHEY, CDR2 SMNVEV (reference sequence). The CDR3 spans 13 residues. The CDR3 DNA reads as TGTGCCAGCAGTTTGGGGCCTCCCTACGAGCAGTACTTC. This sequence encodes CASSLGPPYEQYF.

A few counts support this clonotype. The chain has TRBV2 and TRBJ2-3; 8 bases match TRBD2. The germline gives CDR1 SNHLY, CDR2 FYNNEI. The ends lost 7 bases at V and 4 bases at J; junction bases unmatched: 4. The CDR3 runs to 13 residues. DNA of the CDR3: TGTGCCAGCACCAGGCGGGAGGCAGATACGCAGTATTTT. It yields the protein CASTRREADTQYF.

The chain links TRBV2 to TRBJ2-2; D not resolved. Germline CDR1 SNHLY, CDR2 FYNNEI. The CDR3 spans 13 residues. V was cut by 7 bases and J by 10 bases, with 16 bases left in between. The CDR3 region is CASTSTAQKELFF. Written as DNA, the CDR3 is TGTGCCAGCACGAGTACTGCGCAGAAGGAGCTGTTTTTT.

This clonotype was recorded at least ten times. CDR3 region: CASSLRVGTGADTQYF. In DNA, the CDR3 is TGTGCCAGCAGCTTAAGGGTCGGGACAGGGGCAGATACGCAGTATTTT. This sequence joins TRBV7-3 and TRBJ2-3, with TRBD1 identical over 10 bases. V was pared by 1 base and J by 4 bases, with 5 bases of the junction left unmatched. The length of the CDR3 is 16 residues. Germline CDR1 is SGHTA and CDR2 is FQGTGA.

DNA of the CDR3: TGTGCCAGCAGTCCCTCCCGACAGATCCCTGAAGCTTTCTTT. Protein product: CASSPSRQIPEAFF. The J gene is TRBJ1-1, the V gene TRBV6-6; tentatively, D is TRBD1 (5 bases). This CDR3 region has 14 residues. Germline assignment: CDR1 MNHNY and CDR2 SVGAGI (reference sequence). Trimming left V 5 bases short and J 6 bases short, with 16 bases between.

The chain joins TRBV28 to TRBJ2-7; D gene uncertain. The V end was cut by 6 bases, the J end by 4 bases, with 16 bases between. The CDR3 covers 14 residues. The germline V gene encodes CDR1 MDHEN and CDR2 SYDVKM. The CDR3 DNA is TGTGCCAGCAGCGGCCCTCGGGCGCCGTACGAGCAGTACTTC. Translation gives CASSGPRAPYEQYF.

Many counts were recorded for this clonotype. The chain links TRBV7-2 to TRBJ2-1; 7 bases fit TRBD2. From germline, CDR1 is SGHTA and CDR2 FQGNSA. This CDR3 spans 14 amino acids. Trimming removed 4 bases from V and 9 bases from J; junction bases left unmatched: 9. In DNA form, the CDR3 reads TGTGCCAGCAGCTGGGGGGACGGGACTACTGAGCAGTTCTTC. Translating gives CASSWGDGTTEQFF.

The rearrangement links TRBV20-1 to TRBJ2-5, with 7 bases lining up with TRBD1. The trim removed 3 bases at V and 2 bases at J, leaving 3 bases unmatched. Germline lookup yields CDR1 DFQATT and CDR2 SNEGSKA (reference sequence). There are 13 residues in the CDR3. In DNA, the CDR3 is TGCAGTGCTAGTCGACAGGGACAAGAGACCCAGTACTTC. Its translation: CSASRQGQETQYF.

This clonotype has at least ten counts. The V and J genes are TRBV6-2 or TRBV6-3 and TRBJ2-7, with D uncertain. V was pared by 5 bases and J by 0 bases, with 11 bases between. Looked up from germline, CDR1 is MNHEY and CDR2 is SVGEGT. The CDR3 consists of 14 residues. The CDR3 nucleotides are TGTGCCAGCAGTACTACTTGGGCCTCCTACGAGCAGTACTTC. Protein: CASSTTWASYEQYF.

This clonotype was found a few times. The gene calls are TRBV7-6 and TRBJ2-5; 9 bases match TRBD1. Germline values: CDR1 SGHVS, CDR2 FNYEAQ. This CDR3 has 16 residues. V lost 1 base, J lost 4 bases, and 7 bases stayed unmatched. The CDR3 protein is CASSLGRGQGRETQYF. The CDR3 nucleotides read TGTGCCAGCAGCTTAGGGCGAGGACAGGGGAGAGAGACCCAGTACTTC.